This TCR beta chain stems from a study of cytomegalovirus exposure and HLA in healthy donors. Primers: 60 Vbeta forward and 13 Jbeta reverse. Libraries were prepared by immunoSEQ multiplex PCR; TCRdb keeps only in-frame clonotypes and omits some of them. The top ten clones hold 4% to 5% of a sample with more than 95,000 clones, roughly 80% of them seen once. This CDR3 contains 15 residues. V shed 4 bases, J shed 2 bases, and the junction held 4 bases outside the gene matches. Germline CDR1 reads SGHTA; CDR2 reads FQGNSA. Study findings and constraints: TCR beta chains associated with HLA were, in a later analysis, more clonally expanded than equally common others.

Comment on this clone: Its antigen is undetermined.

The chain combines TRBV7-2 with TRBJ2-7; TRBD2 aligns across 11 bases. This receptor was identified in a man aged 50-60 years in good health and CMV-seropositive. Sequenced: PBMCs. CDR3 residues: CASSSGLAVTYEQYF. CDR3 nucleotide sequence: TGTGCCAGCAGCTCGGGACTAGCGGTTACCTACGAGCAGTACTTC.